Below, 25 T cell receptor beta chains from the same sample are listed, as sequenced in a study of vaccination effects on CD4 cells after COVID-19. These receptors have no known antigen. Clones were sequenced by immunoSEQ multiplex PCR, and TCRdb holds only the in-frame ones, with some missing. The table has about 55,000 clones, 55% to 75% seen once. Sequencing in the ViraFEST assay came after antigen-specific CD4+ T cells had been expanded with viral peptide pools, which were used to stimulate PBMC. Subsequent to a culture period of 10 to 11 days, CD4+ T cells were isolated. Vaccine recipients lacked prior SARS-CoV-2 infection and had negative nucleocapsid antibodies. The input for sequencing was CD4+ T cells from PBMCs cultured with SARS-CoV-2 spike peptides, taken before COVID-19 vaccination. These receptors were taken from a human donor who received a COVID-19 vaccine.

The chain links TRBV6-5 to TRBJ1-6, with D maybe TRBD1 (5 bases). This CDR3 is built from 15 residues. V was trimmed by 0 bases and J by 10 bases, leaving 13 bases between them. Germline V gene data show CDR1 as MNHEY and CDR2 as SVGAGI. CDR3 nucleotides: TGTGCCAGCAGTTACTCGAGAAGGGGAGGCTCACCCCTCCACTTT. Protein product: CASSYSRRGGSPLHF.

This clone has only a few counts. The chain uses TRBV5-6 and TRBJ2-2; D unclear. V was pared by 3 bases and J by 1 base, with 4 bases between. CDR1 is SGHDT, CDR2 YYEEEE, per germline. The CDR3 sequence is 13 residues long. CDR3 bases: TGTGCCAGCAGCTGGGGGAACACCGGGGAGCTGTTTTTT. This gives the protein CASSWGNTGELFF.

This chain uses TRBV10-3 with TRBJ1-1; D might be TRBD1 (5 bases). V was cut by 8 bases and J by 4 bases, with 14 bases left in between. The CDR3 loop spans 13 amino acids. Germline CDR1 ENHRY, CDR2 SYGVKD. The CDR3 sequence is CAIGSNRPTEAFF. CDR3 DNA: TGTGCCATCGGGTCGAACAGGCCCACTGAAGCTTTCTTT.

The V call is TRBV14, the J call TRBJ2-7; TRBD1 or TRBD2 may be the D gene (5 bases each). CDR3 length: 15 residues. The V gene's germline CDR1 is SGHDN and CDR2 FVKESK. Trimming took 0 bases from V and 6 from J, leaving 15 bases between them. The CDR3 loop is CASSQDGVMGREQYF. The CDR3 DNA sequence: TGTGCCAGCAGCCAAGACGGGGTAATGGGGCGCGAGCAGTACTTC. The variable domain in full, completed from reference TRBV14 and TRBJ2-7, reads EAGVTQFPSHSVIEKGQTVTLRCDPISGHDNLYWYRRVMGKEIKFLLHFVKESKQDESGMPNNRFLAERTGGTYSTLKVQPAELEDSGVYFCASSQDGVMGREQYFGPGTRLTVT.

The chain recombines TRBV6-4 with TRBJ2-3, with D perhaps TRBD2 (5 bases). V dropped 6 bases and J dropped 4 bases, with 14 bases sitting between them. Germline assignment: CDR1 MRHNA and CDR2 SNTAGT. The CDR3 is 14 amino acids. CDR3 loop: CASSPGGTADTQYF. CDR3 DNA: TGTGCCAGCAGCCCCGGAGGTACCGCAGATACGCAGTATTTT.

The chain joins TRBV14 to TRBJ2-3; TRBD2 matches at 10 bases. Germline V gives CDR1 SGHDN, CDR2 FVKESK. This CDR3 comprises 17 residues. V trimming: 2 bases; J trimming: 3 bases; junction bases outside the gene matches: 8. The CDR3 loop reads CASSQSGRAAWTDTQYF. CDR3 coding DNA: TGTGCCAGCAGCCAAAGCGGGAGGGCGGCTTGGACAGATACGCAGTATTTT.

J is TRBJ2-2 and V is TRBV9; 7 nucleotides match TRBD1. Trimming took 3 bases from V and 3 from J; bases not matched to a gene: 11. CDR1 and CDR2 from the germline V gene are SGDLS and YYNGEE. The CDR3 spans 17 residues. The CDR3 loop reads CASSGEFGTEYTGELFF. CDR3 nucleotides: TGTGCCAGCAGCGGGGAATTTGGGACAGAATACACCGGGGAGCTGTTTTTT.

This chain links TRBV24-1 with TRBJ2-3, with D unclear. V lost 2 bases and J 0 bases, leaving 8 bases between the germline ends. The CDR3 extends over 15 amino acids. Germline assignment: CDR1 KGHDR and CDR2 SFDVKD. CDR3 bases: TGTGCCACCAGTGATTGGGGTGCTAGCACAGATACGCAGTATTTT. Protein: CATSDWGASTDTQYF.

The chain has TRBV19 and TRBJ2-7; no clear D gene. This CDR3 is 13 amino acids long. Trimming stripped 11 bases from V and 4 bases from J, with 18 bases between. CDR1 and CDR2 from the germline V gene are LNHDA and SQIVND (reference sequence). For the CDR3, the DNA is TGTGCCCGTGCTCTCGGAAGGGTTTACGAGCAGTACTTC. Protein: CARALGRVYEQYF. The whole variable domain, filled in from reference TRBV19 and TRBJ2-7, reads DGGITQSPKYLFRKEGQNVTLSCEQNLNHDAMYWYRQDPGQGLRLIYYSQIVNDFQKGDIAEGYSVSREKKESFPLTVTSAQKNPTAFYLCARALGRVYEQYFGPGTRLTVT.

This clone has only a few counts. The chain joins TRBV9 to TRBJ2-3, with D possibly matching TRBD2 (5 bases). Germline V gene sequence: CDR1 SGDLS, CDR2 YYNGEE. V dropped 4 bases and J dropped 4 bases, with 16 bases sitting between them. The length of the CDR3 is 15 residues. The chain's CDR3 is CASSSDYPAADTQYF. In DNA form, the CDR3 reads TGTGCCAGCAGCAGCGACTACCCCGCCGCAGATACGCAGTATTTT.

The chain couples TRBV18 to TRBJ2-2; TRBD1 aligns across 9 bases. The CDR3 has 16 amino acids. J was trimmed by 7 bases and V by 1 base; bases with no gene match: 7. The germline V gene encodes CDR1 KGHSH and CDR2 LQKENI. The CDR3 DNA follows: TGTGCCAGCTCACCACTAACAGGGGGCGCGATCGGGGAGCTGTTTTTT. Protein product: CASSPLTGGAIGELFF.

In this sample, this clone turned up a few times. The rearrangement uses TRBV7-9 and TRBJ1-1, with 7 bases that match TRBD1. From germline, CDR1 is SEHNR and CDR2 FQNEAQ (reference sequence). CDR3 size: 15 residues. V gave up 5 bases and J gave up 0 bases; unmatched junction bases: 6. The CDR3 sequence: CASSPSDRVNTEAFF. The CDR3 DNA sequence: TGTGCCAGCAGCCCATCAGACAGGGTGAACACTGAAGCTTTCTTT.

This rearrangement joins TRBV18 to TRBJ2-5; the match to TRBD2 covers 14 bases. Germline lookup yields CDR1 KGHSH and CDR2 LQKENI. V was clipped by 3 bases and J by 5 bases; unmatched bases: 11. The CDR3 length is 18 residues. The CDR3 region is CASSPLSGLAGAGETQYF. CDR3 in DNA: TGTGCCAGCTCACCGCTATCGGGACTAGCGGGGGCAGGGGAGACCCAGTACTTC.

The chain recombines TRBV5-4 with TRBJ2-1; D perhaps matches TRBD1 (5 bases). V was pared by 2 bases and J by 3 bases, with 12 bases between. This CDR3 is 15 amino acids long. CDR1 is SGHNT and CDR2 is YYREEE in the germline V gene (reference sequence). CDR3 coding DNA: TGTGCCAGCAGCTTAAAGGGGAAAGGCTACAATGAGCAGTTCTTC. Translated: CASSLKGKGYNEQFF.

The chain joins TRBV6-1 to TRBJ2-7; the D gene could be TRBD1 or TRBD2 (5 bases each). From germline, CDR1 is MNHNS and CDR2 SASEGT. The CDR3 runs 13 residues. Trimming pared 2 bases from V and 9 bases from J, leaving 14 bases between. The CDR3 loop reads CASSELGVSGQYF. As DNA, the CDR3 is TGTGCCAGCAGTGAATTGGGGGTTTCAGGGCAGTACTTC.

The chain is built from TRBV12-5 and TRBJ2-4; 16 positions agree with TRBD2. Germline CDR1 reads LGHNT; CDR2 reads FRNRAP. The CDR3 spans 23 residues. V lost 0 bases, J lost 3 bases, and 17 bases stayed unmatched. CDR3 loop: CASGLVALVPGLAGGPGKNIQYF. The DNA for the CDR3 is TGTGCTAGTGGTTTGGTAGCCTTGGTCCCGGGACTAGCGGGGGGGCCGGGCAAAAACATTCAGTACTTC.

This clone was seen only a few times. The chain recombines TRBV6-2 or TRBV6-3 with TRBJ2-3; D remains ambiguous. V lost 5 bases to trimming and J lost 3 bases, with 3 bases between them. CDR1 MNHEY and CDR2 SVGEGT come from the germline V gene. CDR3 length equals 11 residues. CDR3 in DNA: TGTGCCAGCAGTGATACAGATACGCAGTATTTT. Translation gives CASSDTDTQYF.

CDR3 loop: CASSDSGMYNEQFF. In DNA form, the CDR3 reads TGTGCCAGCAGTGACAGCGGGATGTATAATGAGCAGTTCTTC. This sequence joins TRBV6-1 and TRBJ2-1; 7 nucleotides match TRBD2. CDR1 is MNHNS, CDR2 SASEGT, per germline. The J segment lost 7 bases and the V segment lost 3 bases, leaving 6 bases of the junction unmatched. This CDR3 has 14 residues.

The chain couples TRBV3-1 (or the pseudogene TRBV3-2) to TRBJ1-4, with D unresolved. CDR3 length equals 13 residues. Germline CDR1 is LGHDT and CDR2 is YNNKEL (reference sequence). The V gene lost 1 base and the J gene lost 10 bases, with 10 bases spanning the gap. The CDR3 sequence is CASSQGQYGKLFF. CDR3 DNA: TGTGCCAGCAGCCAAGGACAATATGGAAAACTGTTTTTT.

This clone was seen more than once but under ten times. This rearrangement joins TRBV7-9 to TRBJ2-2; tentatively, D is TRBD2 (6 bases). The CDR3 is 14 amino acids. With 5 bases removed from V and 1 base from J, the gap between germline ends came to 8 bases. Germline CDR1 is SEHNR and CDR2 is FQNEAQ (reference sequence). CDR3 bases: TGTGCCAGCAGCGGGCGGGGGAACACCGGGGAGCTGTTTTTT. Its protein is CASSGRGNTGELFF.

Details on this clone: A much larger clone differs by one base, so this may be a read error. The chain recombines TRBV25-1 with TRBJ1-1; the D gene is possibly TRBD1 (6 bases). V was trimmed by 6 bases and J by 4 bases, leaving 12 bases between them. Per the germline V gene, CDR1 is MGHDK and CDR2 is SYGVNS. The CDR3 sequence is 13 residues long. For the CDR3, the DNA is TGTGCCAGCAGCCCGAGAGGGGGCACTGAAGCTTTCTTT. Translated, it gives CASSPRGGTEAFF.

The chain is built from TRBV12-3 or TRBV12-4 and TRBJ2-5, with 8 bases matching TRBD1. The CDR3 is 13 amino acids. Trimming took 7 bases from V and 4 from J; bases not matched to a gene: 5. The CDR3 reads CASKSQGAETQYF. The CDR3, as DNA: TGTGCCAGCAAGTCGCAGGGGGCAGAGACCCAGTACTTC.

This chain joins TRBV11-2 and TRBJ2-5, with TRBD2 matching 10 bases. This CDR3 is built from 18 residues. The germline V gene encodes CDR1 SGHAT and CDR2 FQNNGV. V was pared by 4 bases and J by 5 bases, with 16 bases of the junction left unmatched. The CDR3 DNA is TGTGCCAGCAGCTCCATTTTAGCGGGAGGAGGGAGTTGGGAGACCCAGTACTTC. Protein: CASSSILAGGGSWETQYF.

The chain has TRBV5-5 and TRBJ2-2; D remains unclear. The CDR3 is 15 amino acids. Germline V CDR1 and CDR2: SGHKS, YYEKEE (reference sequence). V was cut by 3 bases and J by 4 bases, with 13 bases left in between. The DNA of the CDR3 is TGTGCCAGCAGCTATGGGCCATCTAGCACCGGGGAGCTGTTTTTT. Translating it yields CASSYGPSSTGELFF.

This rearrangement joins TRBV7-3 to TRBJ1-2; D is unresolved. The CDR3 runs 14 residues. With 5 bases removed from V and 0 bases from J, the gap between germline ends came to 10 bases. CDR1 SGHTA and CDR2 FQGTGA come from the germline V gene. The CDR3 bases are TGTGCCAGCAGCCCGGGCCCCTCTAACTATGGCTACACCTTC. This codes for CASSPGPSNYGYTF. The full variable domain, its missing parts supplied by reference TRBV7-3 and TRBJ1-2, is GAGVSQTPSNKVTEKGKYVELRCDPISGHTALYWYRQSLGQGPEFLIYFQGTGAADDSGLPNDRFFAVRPEGSVSTLKIQRTERGDSAVYLCASSPGPSNYGYTFGSGTRLTVV.